This entry concerns a single T cell receptor (beta chain). Its antigen remains unidentified. No per-base quality is available; no much larger clone lies one base away. TCR beta libraries were generated from genomic DNA with the immunoSEQ kit, following the manufacturer's recommendations. To prepare libraries, a first multiplex PCR with proprietary primers was run, followed by a second PCR that added unique barcodes, and a bead cleanup was done after each round. A kit-provided positive control reaction and a negative control reaction were included in every sample batch. The final libraries were assessed on an Agilent 4200 TapeStation D1000 ScreenTape, pooled by volume, and quantified by qPCR. An Illumina NextSeq500 fitted with a MidOutput 150-cycle cartridge performed the sequencing, running 156 Read1 cycles and 15 Index1 cycles with the kit's custom primers. The pooled library was loaded at roughly 1 pM with an approximately 20% PhiX control spike-in. Concerning the study's data processing: Vendor-processed data were analyzed in R, with a clonotype defined as all T cells sharing the same CDR3 nucleotide sequence. For clone abundance analyses, frequencies were normalized to the 10,000 most abundant clones in each sample. Public T cell clones, which averaged fewer than five per sample, were removed prior to analysis. An abundance difference of at least 32-fold between compartments was the criterion for calling clonotypes tumor-enriched or baseline blood-enriched. Clonotypes expanded or contracted between blood time points were identified with a beta-binomial differential abundance model. Tumor-blood repertoire similarity was measured with the Baroni-Urbani and Buser coefficient, and groups were compared using two-tailed Wilcoxon tests in R. TCRdb mirrors the immuneACCESS table, restricted to in-frame sequences. Some clones are absent from its copies; in checked studies, under half trace to an unresolved V gene, and the reason for the others is unknown. V and J calls and clone size are those listed in that table; D and trimming were worked out from the DNA. Across this sample there are about 49,000 clones, with more than 80% seen only once. The top ten hold about 28% of the sample.

This specimen's time point label, interpreted: blood 2 weeks post-SBRT. The sample's treatment or condition label, in plain terms: 15 Gy SBRT to primary tumor, nephrectomy 4 weeks later. To track tumor-enriched clonotypes, serial peripheral blood was sampled from radiation-treated patients at baseline and at 2 weeks and 4 weeks after SBRT. Every patient had renal cell carcinoma of clear cell pathology. The QIAamp DNA Blood Mini Kit (Qiagen) was used to prepare genomic DNA for TCR sequencing. Samples were included in the analyses only if all quality control checks were passed. This specimen belongs to a study of radiation and T cells in renal cell carcinoma (dated by TCRdb to 2020 to 2021). As for the study more broadly: The samples were obtained from a clinical trial, where primary renal cell carcinomas were treated with 15 Gy stereotactic body radiation therapy and then removed by nephrectomy 4 weeks afterward. In total, approximately 54 samples, comprising around 26 tumors and some 27 peripheral blood samples, were subjected to TCR beta sequencing. Across all 50 or so samples, several million unique CDR3 nucleotide sequences encoding around 2.8 million unique CDR3 amino acid sequences were identified.

Study-level results and caveats: The single-armed trial design could not address effects of radiation dose or scheduling on the TCR repertoire. In blood, the top tumor clonotypes increased from baseline to 2 weeks after radiation and then shrank by 4 weeks, which suggests a temporary expansion of tumor-resident clones. Because pretreatment tumor biopsies were not available, the study could not determine whether clonotypes were already present within the tumor at baseline. Changes in the blood repertoire were not tracked past 4 weeks after treatment.

The receptor was derived from a woman in her 70s with renal cell carcinoma. Source: blood, taken from a patient whose treatment included radiotherapy and nephrectomy.

The nucleotide sequence is given as TGTGCCAGCAGCTCCCGACAGGCGAACACCGGGGAGCTGTTTTTT. It specifies CASSSRQANTGELFF. The receptor chain draws on TRBV9 and TRBJ2-2, with a tentative D gene TRBD1 over 6 matching bases. CDR1 and CDR2 are drawn from the germline V gene: SGDLS, YYNGEE. The CDR3, cysteine through phenylalanine, is 15 amino acids long. CDR3 DNA is the only sequence kept; it has 45 bases, read in frame from the first base. The germline ends are 10 bases apart after V is trimmed by 4 bases and J by 0 bases.